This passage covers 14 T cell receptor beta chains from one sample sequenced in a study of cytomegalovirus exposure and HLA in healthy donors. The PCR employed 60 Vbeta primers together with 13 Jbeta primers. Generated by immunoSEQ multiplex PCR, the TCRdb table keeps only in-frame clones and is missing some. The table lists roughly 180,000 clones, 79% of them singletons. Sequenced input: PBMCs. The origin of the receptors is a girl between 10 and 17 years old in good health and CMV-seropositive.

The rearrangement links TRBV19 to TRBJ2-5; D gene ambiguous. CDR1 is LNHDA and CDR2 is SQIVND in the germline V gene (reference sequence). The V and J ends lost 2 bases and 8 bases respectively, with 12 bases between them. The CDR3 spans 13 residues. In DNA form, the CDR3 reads TGTGCCAGTAGTATAAGCTACGAAGCCACCCAGTACTTC. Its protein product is CASSISYEATQYF.

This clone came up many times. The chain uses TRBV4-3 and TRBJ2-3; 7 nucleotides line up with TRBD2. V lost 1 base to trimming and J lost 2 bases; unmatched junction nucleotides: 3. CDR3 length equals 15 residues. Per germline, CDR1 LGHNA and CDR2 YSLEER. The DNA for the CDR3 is TGCGCCAGCAGCCAAGGGGCGGGGGTCACAGATACGCAGTATTTT. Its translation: CASSQGAGVTDTQYF.

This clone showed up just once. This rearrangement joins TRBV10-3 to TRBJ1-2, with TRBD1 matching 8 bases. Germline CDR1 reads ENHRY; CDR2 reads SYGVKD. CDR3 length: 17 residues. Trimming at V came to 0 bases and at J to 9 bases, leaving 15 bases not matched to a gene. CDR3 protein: CAISESILWDRSMSYTF. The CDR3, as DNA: TGTGCCATCAGTGAGTCTATCCTATGGGACAGGTCTATGAGCTACACCTTC.

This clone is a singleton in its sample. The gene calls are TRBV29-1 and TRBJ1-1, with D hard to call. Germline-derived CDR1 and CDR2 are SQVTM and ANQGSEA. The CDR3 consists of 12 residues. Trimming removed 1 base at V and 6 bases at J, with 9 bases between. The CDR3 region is CSVEAGGAEAFF. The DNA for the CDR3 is TGCAGCGTTGAAGCGGGCGGGGCTGAAGCTTTCTTT.

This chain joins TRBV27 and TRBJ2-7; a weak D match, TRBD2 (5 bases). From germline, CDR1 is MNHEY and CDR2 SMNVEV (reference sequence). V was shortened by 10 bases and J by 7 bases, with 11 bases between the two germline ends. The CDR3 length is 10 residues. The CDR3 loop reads CANPPGEQYF. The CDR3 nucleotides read TGTGCCAACCCCCCGGGAGAGCAGTACTTC.

The CDR3 DNA sequence: TGCGCCAGCAGCCAAGCAGGGGGCGTTAAGTATGGCTACACCTTC. It is translated as CASSQAGGVKYGYTF. This chain uses TRBV4-1 with TRBJ1-2; 8 nucleotides align to TRBD1. Trimming removed 1 base from V and 5 bases from J; junction bases left unmatched: 6. The V gene's germline CDR1 is MGHRA and CDR2 YSYEKL. The CDR3 loop spans 15 amino acids.

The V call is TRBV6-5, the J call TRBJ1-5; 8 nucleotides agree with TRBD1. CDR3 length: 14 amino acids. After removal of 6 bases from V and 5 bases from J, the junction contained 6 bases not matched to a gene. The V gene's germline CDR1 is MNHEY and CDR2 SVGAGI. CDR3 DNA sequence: TGTGCCAGCAGACCCGACAGGGGTGATCAGCCCCAGCATTTT. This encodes CASRPDRGDQPQHF.

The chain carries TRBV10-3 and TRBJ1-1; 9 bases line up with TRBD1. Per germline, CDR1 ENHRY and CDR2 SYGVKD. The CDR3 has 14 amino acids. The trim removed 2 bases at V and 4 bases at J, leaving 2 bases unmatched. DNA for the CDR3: TGTGCCATCAGTGAGGGGGACAGGGTCACTGAAGCTTTCTTT. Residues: CAISEGDRVTEAFF.

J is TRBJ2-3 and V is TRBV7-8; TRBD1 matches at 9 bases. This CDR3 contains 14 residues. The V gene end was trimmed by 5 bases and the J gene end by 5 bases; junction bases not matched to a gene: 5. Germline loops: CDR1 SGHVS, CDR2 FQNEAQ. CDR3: CASSMGQGGDTQYF. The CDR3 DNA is TGTGCCAGCAGCATGGGACAGGGCGGAGATACGCAGTATTTT.

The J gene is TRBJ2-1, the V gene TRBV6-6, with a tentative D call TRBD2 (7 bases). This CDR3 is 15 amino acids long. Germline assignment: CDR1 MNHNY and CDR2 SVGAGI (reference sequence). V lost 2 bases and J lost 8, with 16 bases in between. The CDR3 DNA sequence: TGTGCCAGCAGTTACGTGGGGGGGCCGTACGATGAGCAGTTCTTC. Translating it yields CASSYVGGPYDEQFF.

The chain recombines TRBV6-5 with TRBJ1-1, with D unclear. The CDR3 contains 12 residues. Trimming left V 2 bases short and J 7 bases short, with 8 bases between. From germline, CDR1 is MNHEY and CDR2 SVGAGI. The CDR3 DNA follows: TGTGCCAGCAGTTACAGGAGCGGTGAAGCTTTCTTT. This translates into CASSYRSGEAFF.

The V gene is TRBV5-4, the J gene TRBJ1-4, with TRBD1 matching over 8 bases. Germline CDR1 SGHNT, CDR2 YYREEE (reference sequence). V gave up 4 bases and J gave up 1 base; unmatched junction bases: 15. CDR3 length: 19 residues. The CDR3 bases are TGTGCCAGCAGCAGTGGAGATTGGACAGGGTTCGGAACTAATGAAAAACTGTTTTTT. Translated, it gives CASSSGDWTGFGTNEKLFF.

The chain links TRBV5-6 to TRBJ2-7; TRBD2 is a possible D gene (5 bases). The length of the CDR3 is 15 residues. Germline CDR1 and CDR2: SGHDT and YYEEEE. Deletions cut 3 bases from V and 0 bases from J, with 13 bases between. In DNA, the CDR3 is TGTGCCAGCAGCTCCGACTACTTGAGCTCCTACGAGCAGTACTTC. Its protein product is CASSSDYLSSYEQYF.

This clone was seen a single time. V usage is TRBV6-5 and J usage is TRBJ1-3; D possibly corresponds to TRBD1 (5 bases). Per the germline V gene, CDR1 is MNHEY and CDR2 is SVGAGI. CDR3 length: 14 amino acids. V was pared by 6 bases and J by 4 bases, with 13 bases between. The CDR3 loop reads CASSRDLAGNTIYF. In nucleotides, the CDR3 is TGTGCCAGCAGCAGGGACTTAGCGGGAAACACCATATATTTT.